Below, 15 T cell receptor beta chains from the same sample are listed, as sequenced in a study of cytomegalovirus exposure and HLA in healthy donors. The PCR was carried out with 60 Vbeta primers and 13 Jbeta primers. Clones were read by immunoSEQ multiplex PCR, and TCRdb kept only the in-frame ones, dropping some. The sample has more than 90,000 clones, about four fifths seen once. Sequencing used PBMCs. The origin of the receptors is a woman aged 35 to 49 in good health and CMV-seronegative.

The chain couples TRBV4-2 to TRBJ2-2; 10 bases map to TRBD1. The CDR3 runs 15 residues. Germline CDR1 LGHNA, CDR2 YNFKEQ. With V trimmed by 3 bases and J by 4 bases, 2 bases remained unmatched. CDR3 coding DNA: TGTGCCAGCAGCCATGGACAGGGGGGCACCGGGGAGCTGTTTTTT. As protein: CASSHGQGGTGELFF.

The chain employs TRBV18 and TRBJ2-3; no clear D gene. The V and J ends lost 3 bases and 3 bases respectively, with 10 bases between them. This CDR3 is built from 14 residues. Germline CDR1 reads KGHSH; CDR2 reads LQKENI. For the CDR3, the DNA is TGTGCCAGCTCACCTTTGGCCTCTACAGATACGCAGTATTTT. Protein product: CASSPLASTDTQYF. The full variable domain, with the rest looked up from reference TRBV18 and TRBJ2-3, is NAGVMQNPRHLVRRRGQEARLRCSPMKGHSHVYWYRQLPEEGLKFMVYLQKENIIDESGMPKERFSAEFPKEGPSILRIQQVVRGDSAAYFCASSPLASTDTQYFGPGTRLTVL.

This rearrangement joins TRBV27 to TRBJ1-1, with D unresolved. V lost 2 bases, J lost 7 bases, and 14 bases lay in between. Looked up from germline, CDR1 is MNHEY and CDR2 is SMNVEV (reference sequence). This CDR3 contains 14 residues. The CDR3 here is CASSLRQAVNEAFF. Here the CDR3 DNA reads TGTGCCAGCAGTTTACGGCAGGCAGTTAATGAAGCTTTCTTT.

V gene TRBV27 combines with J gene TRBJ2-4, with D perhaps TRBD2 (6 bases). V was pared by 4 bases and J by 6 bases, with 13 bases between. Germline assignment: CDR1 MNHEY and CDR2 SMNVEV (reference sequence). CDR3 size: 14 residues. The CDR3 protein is CASSSRVGGNIQYF. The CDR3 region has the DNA TGTGCCAGCAGTTCCAGGGTGGGGGGAAACATTCAGTACTTC.

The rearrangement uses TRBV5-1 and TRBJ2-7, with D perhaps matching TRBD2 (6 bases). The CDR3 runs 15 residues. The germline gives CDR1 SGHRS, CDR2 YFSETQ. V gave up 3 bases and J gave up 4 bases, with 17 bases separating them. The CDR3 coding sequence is TGCGCCAGCAGCTCACTCCTCGGGAGCCAGTACGAGCAGTACTTC. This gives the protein CASSSLLGSQYEQYF.

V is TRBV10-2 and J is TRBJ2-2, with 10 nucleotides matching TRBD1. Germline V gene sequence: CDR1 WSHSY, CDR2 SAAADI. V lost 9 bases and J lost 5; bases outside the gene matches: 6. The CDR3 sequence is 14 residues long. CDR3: CASRQGAGTGELFF. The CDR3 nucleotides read TGCGCCAGTAGACAGGGGGCCGGAACCGGGGAGCTGTTTTTT.

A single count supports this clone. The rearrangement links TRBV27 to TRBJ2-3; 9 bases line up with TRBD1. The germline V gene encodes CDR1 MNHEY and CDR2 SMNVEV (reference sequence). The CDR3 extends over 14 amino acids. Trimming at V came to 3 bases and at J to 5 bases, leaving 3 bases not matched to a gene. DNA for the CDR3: TGTGCCAGCAGTTTTGGGACAGGGATAGATACGCAGTATTTT. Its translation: CASSFGTGIDTQYF.

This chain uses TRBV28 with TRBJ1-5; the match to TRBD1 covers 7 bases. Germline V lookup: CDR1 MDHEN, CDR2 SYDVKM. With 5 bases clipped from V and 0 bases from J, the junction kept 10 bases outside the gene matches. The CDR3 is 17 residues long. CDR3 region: CASSHRWDSFSNQPQHF. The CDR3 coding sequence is TGTGCCAGCAGTCACCGCTGGGACAGCTTTAGCAATCAGCCCCAGCATTTT.

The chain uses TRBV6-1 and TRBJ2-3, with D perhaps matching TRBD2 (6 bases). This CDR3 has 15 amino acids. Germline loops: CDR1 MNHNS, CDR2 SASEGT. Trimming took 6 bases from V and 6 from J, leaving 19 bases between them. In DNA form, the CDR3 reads TGTGCCAGCAGCGTAGCGGATAGAGTGTTTGATACGCAGTATTTT. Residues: CASSVADRVFDTQYF.

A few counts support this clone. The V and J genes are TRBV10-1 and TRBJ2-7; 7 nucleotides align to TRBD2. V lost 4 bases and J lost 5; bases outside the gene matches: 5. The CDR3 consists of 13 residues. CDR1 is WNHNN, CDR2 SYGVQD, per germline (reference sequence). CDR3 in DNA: TGCGCCAGCAGTGCGGCGGGAGTCGACGAGCAGTACTTC. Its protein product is CASSAAGVDEQYF.

Written as DNA, the CDR3 is TGTGCCAGTAGTATAAGGTTGTGGTGGCACGAGGATGAGCAGTTCTTC. As protein: CASSIRLWWHEDEQFF. The rearrangement links TRBV19 to TRBJ2-1; D is unclear. The germline V gene encodes CDR1 LNHDA and CDR2 SQIVND (reference sequence). This CDR3 contains 16 residues. The V gene lost 2 bases and the J gene lost 8 bases, with 19 bases spanning the gap. Combining the CDR3 with reference TRBV19 and TRBJ2-1 gives the whole variable domain DGGITQSPKYLFRKEGQNVTLSCEQNLNHDAMYWYRQDPGQGLRLIYYSQIVNDFQKGDIAEGYSVSREKKESFPLTVTSAQKNPTAFYLCASSIRLWWHEDEQFFGPGTRLTVL.

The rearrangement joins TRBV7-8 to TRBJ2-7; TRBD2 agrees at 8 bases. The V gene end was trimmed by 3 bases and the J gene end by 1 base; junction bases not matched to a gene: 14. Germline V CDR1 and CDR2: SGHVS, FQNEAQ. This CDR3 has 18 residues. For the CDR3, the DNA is TGTGCCAGCAGCTTCGCACCAACGAGGCTAGCGGGTTCCTACGAGCAGTACTTC. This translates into CASSFAPTRLAGSYEQYF.

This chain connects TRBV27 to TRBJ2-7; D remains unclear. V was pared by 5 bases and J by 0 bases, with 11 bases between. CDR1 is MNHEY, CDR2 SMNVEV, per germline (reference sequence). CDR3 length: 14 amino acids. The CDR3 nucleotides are TGTGCCAGCAGTCTATGGCCCAGCTCCTACGAGCAGTACTTC. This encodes CASSLWPSSYEQYF.

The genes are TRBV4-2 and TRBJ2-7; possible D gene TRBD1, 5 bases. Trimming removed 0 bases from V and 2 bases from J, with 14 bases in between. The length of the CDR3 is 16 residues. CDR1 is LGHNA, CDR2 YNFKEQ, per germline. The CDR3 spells CASSQELQASPYEQYF. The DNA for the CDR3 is TGTGCCAGCAGCCAAGAACTACAGGCATCTCCCTACGAGCAGTACTTC.

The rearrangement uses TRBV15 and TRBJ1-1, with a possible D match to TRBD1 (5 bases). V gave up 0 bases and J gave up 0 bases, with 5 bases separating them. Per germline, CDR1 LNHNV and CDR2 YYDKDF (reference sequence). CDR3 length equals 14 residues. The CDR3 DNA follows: TGTGCCACCAGCAGAGACAGGGTGAACACTGAAGCTTTCTTT. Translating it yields CATSRDRVNTEAFF.